This T cell receptor beta chain was obtained from a study of CD8+ T cells in alopecia areata. Extracted RNA was reverse transcribed, and the resulting cDNA served as sequencing template. The data were produced by immunoSEQ multiplex PCR, yet TCRdb's version contains in-frame clones alone and is incomplete. This sample carries 80,000 or so clones, around 60% of them seen once, and the ten largest clones take 20% to 25%. Overall study results and limits: Sequence data from scalp samples additionally include resident alphabeta T cells of normal skin. Possibly because of HLA-related factors, TCR sharing was less clear across patients than in mice.

V shed 4 bases and J shed 1 base, with 13 bases lying between them. This CDR3 is 16 amino acids long. Looked up from germline, CDR1 is SNHLY and CDR2 is FYNNEI. About this clone: Its matching antigen is unknown.

Documented treatment: oral pan-JAK inhibitor, 5-10 mg twice daily. As part of sample collection, lesional scalp punch biopsies and peripheral blood were taken from alopecia areata patients. The specimen comprised CD8+ T cells sorted from blood, sampled at week 24, from a patient treated with tofacitinib. The clonotype was recovered from a human donor with alopecia areata. V is TRBV2 and J is TRBJ2-2, with D possibly matching TRBD1 (6 bases). CDR3 in amino acids: CASSGTELKNTGELFF. The CDR3 nucleotides read TGTGCCAGCAGTGGGACAGAACTCAAGAACACCGGGGAGCTGTTTTTT.